This T cell receptor beta chain stems from a study of glioma-infiltrating T cells after dendritic cell vaccination. Time point in this sample: after dendritic cell vaccination, including at tumor progression/relapse. Study observations and caveats: Only a small number of patients had complete blood and tumor samples.

In the case of this clone: Its antigen is still unknown.

Amplification used 60 V beta primers and 13 J beta primers. The data were produced by immunoSEQ multiplex PCR, yet TCRdb's version contains in-frame clones alone and is incomplete. This table holds under 130,000 clones, 90% found once. The sequences come from blood, collected after dendritic cell vaccination. The sequence was obtained from a human donor with glioblastoma.

As DNA, the CDR3 is TGCGCCAGCAGCTTGTCCGGTTATAGCAATCAGCCCCAGCATTTT. Translation gives CASSLSGYSNQPQHF. The J gene is TRBJ1-5, the V gene TRBV5-1; D is undetermined. Trimming left V 1 base short and J 0 bases short, with 8 bases between. Germline CDR1 is SGHRS and CDR2 is YFSETQ. This CDR3 is built from 15 residues.